This entry concerns a single T cell receptor (beta chain). The source of the sample is a study of blood T cell repertoires in COVID-19. Study-level information: From T cells, B-cell-depleted T cells, or PBMCs came the material, which was cDNA or gDNA.

Participants were aged about 18 to 89 years from 20 to 30 US areas. Clinical history reported by participants formed the basis on which cohorts were assigned. Source study methods: Amplification with reference gene primers provided the estimates of nucleated cell counts. The data were produced by immunoSEQ multiplex PCR, yet TCRdb's version contains in-frame clones alone and is incomplete. V, J and clone size were drawn from that table, and D and trimming were deduced from the DNA. The sample gives around 240,000 clones, roughly nine tenths of which show up once; 0.95% to 1.5% is in the top ten. The CDR3 has 13 amino acids. V was pared by 2 bases and J by 4 bases, with 11 bases between. Germline V gene lookup returns CDR1 GTSNPN and CDR2 SVGIG (reference sequence).

The V call is TRBV30, the J call TRBJ1-1; the D gene is possibly TRBD1 (6 bases). Sequenced input: PBMCs or T cells enriched from blood (not recorded which). The sequence was collected from a human donor in a cohort exposed to, infected with or recovered from COVID-19 (not recorded which). The donor label of this sample is uncertain. The CDR3 is CAWSKRGGTEAFF. CDR3 nucleotide sequence: TGTGCCTGGAGTAAGAGGGGGGGCACTGAAGCTTTCTTT.